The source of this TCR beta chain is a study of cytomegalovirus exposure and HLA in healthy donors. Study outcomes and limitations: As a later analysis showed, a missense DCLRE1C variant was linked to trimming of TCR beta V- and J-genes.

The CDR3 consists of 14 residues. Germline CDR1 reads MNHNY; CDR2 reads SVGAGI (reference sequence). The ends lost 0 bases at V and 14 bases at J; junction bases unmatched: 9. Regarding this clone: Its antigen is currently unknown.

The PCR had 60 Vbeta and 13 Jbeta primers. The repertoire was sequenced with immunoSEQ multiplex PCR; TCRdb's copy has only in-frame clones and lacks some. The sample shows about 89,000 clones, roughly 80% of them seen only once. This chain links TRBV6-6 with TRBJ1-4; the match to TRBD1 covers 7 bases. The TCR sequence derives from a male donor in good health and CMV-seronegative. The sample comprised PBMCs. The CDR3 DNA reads TGTGCCAGCAGTTACTCGGACAGGCTTGGAAAGCTGTTTTTT. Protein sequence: CASSYSDRLGKLFF.